This TCR beta chain comes out of a study of tumor-infiltrating lymphocytes in primary liver carcinoma. Notes on the study in general: Tumor samples exhibited a significantly greater top-250-clone fraction than blood samples (p = 0.039). It was tumor-adjacent and tumor-blood pairs that overlapped less than tumor region pairs did.

Concerning this clonotype itself: What it binds is unknown. A read error may explain this, as a much larger clone is one base away.

Making TCR beta cDNA involved around 510 ng total RNA and a constant-region primer. Amplification in three nested multiplex PCR rounds with slightly modified ARM-PCR gave rise to TCR beta libraries. It was with TRBV1-TRBV30 forward primers and a C-beta reverse primer that the first two PCR rounds were run, at about 10 cycles each. TCRdb fed the multiplex PCR reads into MiXCR, producing one record per CDR3 protein. Among approximately 330,000 distinct CDR3 sequences, about 65% were seen once, and the ten largest hold under 8.5%. Unsorted whole blood supplied the RNA, and germline DNA was extracted too. With chronic HBV infection, the patients were also treatment-naive. Germline trimming cut 5 bases from V and 3 bases from J; bases unmatched to any gene: 10. CDR3 size: 16 residues.

This chain connects TRBV12-3 or TRBV12-4 to TRBJ2-5; 9 nucleotides agree with TRBD2. The source is a man aged 35 to 55 with primary liver carcinoma and hepatitis B virus infection. The sample consisted of peripheral blood. The CDR3 DNA follows: TGTGCCAGCAGTCCACTGAGGCGGGAGGGAAAAGAGACCCAGTACTTC. It encodes CASSPLRREGKETQYF.